This T cell receptor beta chain emerged from a study of T cells in Graves' hyperthyroidism and ophthalmopathy. This clonotype was counted many times. Antigen specificity is unknown. Amplified regions were TCR beta CDR3 sequences from RNA transcripts. Researchers ran a first-round RT-PCR on the TCR CDR3 using the HTBI primer set. One entry per CDR3 protein, called by TCRdb with MiXCR from the multiplex PCR reads. The sample lists over 500,000 distinct CDR3 sequences; 16% were seen once. Trimming took 2 bases from V and 3 from J; bases not matched to a gene: 6. Germline CDR1 and CDR2: ENHRY and SYGVKD. CDR3 length: 17 amino acids. The study's findings and limits: Researchers found most expanded thyroid clonotypes above 0.001 in blood as well.

The sequenced material came from blood. This TCR was recovered from a woman in her twenties or thirties with Graves' ophthalmopathy. This chain links TRBV10-3 with TRBJ2-3, with 12 bases lining up with TRBD2. CDR3 residues: CAISEILAGGPTDTQYF. DNA for the CDR3: TGTGCCATCAGTGAGATCCTAGCGGGAGGGCCGACAGATACGCAGTATTTT.